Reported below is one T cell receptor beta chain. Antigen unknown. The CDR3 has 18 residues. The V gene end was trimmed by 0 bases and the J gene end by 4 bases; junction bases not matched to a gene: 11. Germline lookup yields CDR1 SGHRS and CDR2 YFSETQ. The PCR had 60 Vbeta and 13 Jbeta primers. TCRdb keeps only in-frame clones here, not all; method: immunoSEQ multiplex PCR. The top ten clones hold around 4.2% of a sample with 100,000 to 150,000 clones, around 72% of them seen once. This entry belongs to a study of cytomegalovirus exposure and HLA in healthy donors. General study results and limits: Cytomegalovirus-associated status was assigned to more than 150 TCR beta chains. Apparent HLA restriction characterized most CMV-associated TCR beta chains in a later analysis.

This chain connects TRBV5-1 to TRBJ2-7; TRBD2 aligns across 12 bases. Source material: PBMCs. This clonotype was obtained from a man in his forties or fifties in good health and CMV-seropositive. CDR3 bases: TGCGCCAGCAGCTTGGGACCCAAGACTAGCGGGAGTTCATACGAGCAGTACTTC. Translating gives CASSLGPKTSGSSYEQYF.